Listed below are T cell receptor beta chains from one sample, sequenced in a study of blood T cells in healthy people across ages. TCRdb called the 5' RACE reads again in MiXCR, with one record for every CDR3 protein. Among 700,000 to 1,000,000 distinct CDR3 sequences, around two fifths were seen once, and the ten largest hold around 21%. The sample consisted of blood. Receptors originate from a man between 60 and 70 years old in good health. The conserved cysteine and the conserved F or W are not part of the CDR3 here.

cdr3_aa | j_call | v_call
ASSASGGIYGYT | TRBJ1-2 | TRBV7-2
AGSSVVMLGLAGGPMLYEQY | - | TRBV21-1
ASSLQTGRAQF | TRBJ2-1 | TRBV7-2
ASSSGAGQY | TRBJ2-7 | TRBV27
ASSLEGGLSTDTQY | TRBJ2-3 | TRBV11-2
SASLGAQPQH | TRBJ1-5 | TRBV20-1
ATSRDLQSLAKNIQY | TRBJ2-4 | TRBV15
ASTRGQIYGYT | TRBJ1-2 | TRBV6-1
SARDREKNIQY | TRBJ2-4 | TRBV20-1
ASSAVPGLAGANEQF | TRBJ2-1 | TRBV9
ASSPTQLRGETQY | TRBJ2-5 | TRBV27
ASRPPGQTNEQY | - | TRBV7-2
ASSVQPGQTADTQY | TRBJ2-3 | TRBV7-3
ASSFSSDIPTYEQY | - | TRBV5-1
ASSLIDRGTDTQY | TRBJ2-3 | TRBV5-6
TTSDPGQIPLTQY | TRBJ2-5 | TRBV24-1
ASSLSGERDTQY | TRBJ2-3 | TRBV12-3/TRBV12-4
ASSFNSNQPQH | TRBJ1-5 | TRBV28
ASSEAPGQGDEQY | - | TRBV2
ASSYAPYEQY | TRBJ2-7 | TRBV6-2/TRBV6-3
ASSPGGVQETQY | TRBJ2-5 | TRBV5-1
ASSPQGANQPQH | TRBJ1-5 | TRBV14
ASSRTGREDEQY | TRBJ2-7 | TRBV10-1
ASSLLAGGPENEQF | TRBJ2-1 | TRBV5-1
ASSYSRDRGGRSGANVLT | TRBJ2-6 | TRBV6-5
ASSQGQGRYIQY | TRBJ2-4 | TRBV4-3
ANSPLGGRWETQY | - | TRBV7-2
ASSVDEGGIAAQY | TRBJ2-5 | TRBV9
ASSRRQGKTDTQY | TRBJ2-3 | TRBV7-9
ASSPGYSEQY | TRBJ2-7 | TRBV5-5
ASSPTDRRYGYI | TRBJ1-2 | TRBV12-3/TRBV12-4
VSSGPGELAKNIQY | TRBJ2-4 | TRBV6-1
ASSPDQNIQY | TRBJ2-4 | TRBV7-9
AISDGPYGYT | TRBJ1-2 | TRBV10-3
AISDPGLALAADTQY | TRBJ2-3 | TRBV10-3
ASSLSSWTSGGAREQY | TRBJ2-5 | TRBV5-1
ASSYIQGDDGYT | TRBJ1-2 | TRBV11-3
SVDWGYYNEQF | TRBJ2-1 | TRBV29-1
ASSYGQGAGETQY | TRBJ2-5 | TRBV7-9
SAQRGGTDTQY | TRBJ2-3 | TRBV20-1
ASSQLGGSPWEQF | TRBJ2-1 | TRBV4-3
SARVRARTEAF | TRBJ1-1 | TRBV20-1
ASSYRRTGVVYEQY | - | TRBV6-2/TRBV6-3
ASSFGHSPHGDQETQY | TRBJ2-5 | TRBV28
ASRRDPVFEQY | - | TRBV6-1
ASGGTGGRYNEQF | TRBJ2-1 | TRBV6-2/TRBV6-3
ASSLPRDYSYNEQF | TRBJ2-1 | TRBV5-1
ASSSTGTDPGGYT | TRBJ1-2 | TRBV28
ASSLVIMGQRNTEAF | TRBJ1-1 | TRBV5-1
ASSLIRLSGGAGEQF | TRBJ2-1 | TRBV7-2
ASSVEATGNEQY | TRBJ2-7 | TRBV5-1
ASNRDSGPYEQY | TRBJ2-7 | TRBV6-2/TRBV6-3
ASSLVNSPLH | TRBJ1-6 | TRBV7-9
ASSKTDRWAEAF | TRBJ1-1 | TRBV25-1
SARLSKYNEQF | TRBJ2-1 | TRBV20-1
ATSEGLDSYTQY | TRBJ2-3 | TRBV24-1